This T cell receptor (beta chain) was retrieved from a study of T-cell memory formation after mild COVID-19 (dated by TCRdb to the early 2020s). Regarding the research as a whole: Most TCR sequence clusters were specific to one of the two donors. The cohort was made up of two young adult volunteers, one female and one male, who were previously healthy. T-cell clones expanding and contracting after mild COVID-19 in a couple of donors were tracked by longitudinal TCRalpha and TCRbeta repertoire sequencing.

What the research found in general, with its limitations: Contracting CD4+ clones were found mainly in CM and EM memory subsets, while CD8+ clones were enriched in EMRA. Clones contracting from day 15 to 85 had balanced CD4/CD8 phenotypes, while a second wave expanding from day 15 to 37 was biased towards CD4+. Some responding clones were detected in pre-infection memory, which suggested that pre-existing cross-reactive memory T cells had joined the SARS-CoV-2 response. SARS-CoV-2 specificity was not confirmed for the second-wave clones peaking on day 37. The study covered only a couple of mild cases, and larger cohorts including severe cases with pre-infection samples were considered necessary.

PBMCs were isolated by Ficoll-Paque density gradient centrifugation. The CDR3, cysteine through phenylalanine, is 15 amino acids long. Only the CDR3 region is kept as DNA, spanning 45 bases read in frame from base 1. As encoded in the germline V gene, CDR1 is SGHRS while CDR2 is YFSETQ. Trimming accounts for 4 bases at V and 4 bases at J, while the number of junction bases matched to no gene is 7. Reads for this sample came from an Illumina NovaSeq 6000. TCRalpha and TCRbeta cDNA libraries were built by 5'RACE with constant-segment primers, adding sample barcodes and unique molecular identifiers. RNA was extracted from every sample with Trizol reagent. Library amplification was performed in two PCR steps, and a second sample barcode and Illumina TruSeq adapters were introduced in the second step. Sequencing of libraries was performed on an Illumina NovaSeq with 2 x 150 bp paired-end reads. On the authors' methods: The reads were demultiplexed and collapsed into UMI-guided consensus sequences using migec v1.2.7. Using mixcr v2.1.11, the UMI consensuses were aligned to TRA and TRB V and J templates and assembled into clonotypes. Expanded or contracted clonotypes were those called significant by both edgeR and NoisET, with noise models trained on biological replicates. edgeR calls used a false discovery rate-adjusted p below 0.01 and a log2 fold-change threshold of 1. As an exploratory analysis of dynamics, PCA with hierarchical clustering was applied to max-normalized trajectories of the 1000 most abundant clonotypes. Separately sequenced CD4+ and CD8+ repertoires were used to assign the CD4 or CD8 phenotype of responding clones. TCRdb's own reprocessing of the public reads used fastp at Q25 and MiXCR and kept productive beta chains. Every entry covers one CDR3 protein and lists the most common genes and DNA from its rows. It is TCRdb's table, rather than the study itself, that gives the V and J calls and clone size. This sample lists 100,000 to 150,000 distinct CDR3 sequences; more than 15% were detected once. Of the sample, approximately 15% falls within the top ten clones.

This clonotype was found a few times. Its target antigen remains unknown. One base away there is no much larger clone; base qualities are not given. This sequence was found in an adult woman who had mild COVID-19 (a few samples of this study predate the infection). The sample titles of this study are shuffled in the database, so cell type and time point are left out; the donor was told from shared clones. Sequenced material: PBMCs or a T cell subset sorted from them (not recorded which). This receptor chain uses TRBV5-1 and TRBJ2-1; TRBD2 aligns with 8 central bases. The DNA sequence reads TGCGCCAGCAGCACCGGGGGGGCAGGTTACAATGAGCAGTTCTTC. Its coded protein is CASSTGGAGYNEQFF.